Below, 5 T cell receptor beta chains from the same sample are listed, as sequenced in a study of shared clonotypes between healthy human individuals (dated by TCRdb to 2018 to 2021). The library was produced with the immunoSEQ multiplex PCR assay. In its TCRdb copy, this immuneACCESS table keeps in-frame sequences only and misses some clones. Where compared with another copy, unresolved V genes explain less than half of these, and the others have no known cause. The sample includes 2 million to 3 million clones, with approximately 94% observed a single time. The ten biggest clones cover 0.36% of the sample. Source material: naive CD4+ T cells from PBMCs. In the paper's terms, the cell subset or site label means: CD45RA+ positively selected. The receptors derive from a man younger than 35 in good health. Some clones in this sample may be carry-over from other donors' samples.

The chain has TRBV5-1 and TRBJ2-7; 8 bases are shared with TRBD1. There are 13 residues in the CDR3. CDR1 is SGHRS, CDR2 YFSETQ, per germline. The V gene end was trimmed by 5 bases and the J gene end by 2 bases; junction bases not matched to a gene: 3. The CDR3 nucleotides read TGCGCCAGCAGTTCACAGGGGGCCTACGAGCAGTACTTC. Translating it yields CASSSQGAYEQYF.

Here the CDR3 reads CASSLRGQDTQYF. The CDR3 DNA reads as TGTGCCAGCAGCTTAAGGGGGCAAGATACGCAGTATTTT. The chain employs TRBV11-3 and TRBJ2-3, with 7 bases lining up with TRBD1. The CDR3 is made up of 13 amino acids. Unmatched junction bases numbered 1, after V lost 2 bases and J lost 5 bases. The germline gives CDR1 SGHNT, CDR2 YENEEA.

This sequence joins TRBV27 and TRBJ2-7; D possibly uses TRBD1 or TRBD2 (5 bases each). The V end was cut by 2 bases, the J end by 5 bases, with 22 bases between. The CDR3 has 17 residues. The germline CDR1 and CDR2 sequences are MNHEY and SMNVEV (reference sequence). CDR3 DNA sequence: TGTGCCAGCAGTTTAGGGACGGGTTTTGAGCGCGAGAACGAGCAGTACTTC. This sequence encodes CASSLGTGFERENEQYF.

The CDR3 DNA reads TGTGCCAGCAGCTCCGAGGGGAGAATCTCTGGGGCCAACGTCCTGACTTTC. Its protein is CASSSEGRISGANVLTF. This chain links TRBV5-4 with TRBJ2-6; D is perhaps TRBD1 or TRBD2 (5 bases each). This CDR3 is 17 amino acids long. V was shortened by 3 bases and J by 0 bases, with 13 bases between the two germline ends. Germline CDR1 reads SGHNT; CDR2 reads YYREEE (reference sequence).

This chain joins TRBV5-6 and TRBJ2-1, with TRBD2 matching over 11 bases. The V and J ends lost 3 bases and 4 bases, in that order; junction bases with no gene match: 6. This CDR3 has 16 amino acids. Germline V gene sequence: CDR1 SGHDT, CDR2 YYEEEE. In DNA, the CDR3 is TGTGCCAGCAGCTATAGCGGGAGGGCCCGGTACAATGAGCAGTTCTTC. Amino acid sequence: CASSYSGRARYNEQFF.